This is a list of T cell receptor beta chains from one sample in a study of beta chain features in type 1 diabetes. Using immunoSEQ multiplex PCR, the repertoire was profiled, and TCRdb retains in-frame clones only, with some absent. The repertoire has some 410,000 clones, over 10% of them found once; the top ten carry 0.04% to 0.05%. The sequencing sample was made of naive CD4+ T cells from blood. Receptors originate from a woman aged 18 to 35 in good health. CDR3s include the opening cysteine and the closing phenylalanine or tryptophan. The D gene is left open where the match is weak. Expanded clones are given a class, and other clones once, few, many or no size at all.

abundance | len | d_gene | j_gene | v_gene | CDR3aa | CDR3nt
few | 15 | NA | TRBJ2-1 | TRBV9 | CASSPLGNPYNEQFF | TGTGCCAGCAGCCCCTTAGGCAACCCCTACAATGAGCAGTTCTTC
many | 12 | NA | TRBJ2-1 | TRBV14 | CASSRSQGDVFF | TGTGCCAGCAGCCGTTCACAGGGTGACGTGTTCTTC
NA | 12 | NA | TRBJ1-2 | TRBV15 | CATSRDWYGYTF | TGTGCCACCAGCAGAGATTGGTATGGCTACACCTTC
NA | 14 | TRBD1 | TRBJ1-1 | TRBV6-4 | CASSPTGMGTEAFF | TGTGCCAGCAGTCCGACAGGGATGGGCACTGAAGCTTTCTTT
few | 17 | TRBD1 | TRBJ2-5 | TRBV7-9 | CASSLGLTDRGRETQYF | TGTGCCAGCAGCTTAGGGCTTACGGACAGGGGAAGAGAGACCCAGTACTTC
few | 13 | TRBD1 | TRBJ1-5 | TRBV25-1 | CASRRDSYQPQHF | TGTGCCAGCAGAAGGGACAGCTATCAGCCCCAGCATTTT
NA | 19 | TRBD2 | TRBJ2-4 | TRBV5-1 | CASSLGIAGDRLAKNIQYF | TGCGCCAGCAGCTTGGGGATAGCGGGAGATCGCCTAGCCAAAAACATTCAGTACTTC
few | 16 | TRBD2 | TRBJ2-3 | TRBV4-1 | CASSQVGLAGSDTQYF | TGCGCCAGCAGCCAAGTGGGACTAGCGGGGTCGGATACGCAGTATTTT
NA | 15 | TRBD1 | TRBJ2-7 | TRBV7-9 | CASSRGTGELYEQYF | TGTGCCAGCAGCCGGGGGACAGGAGAACTCTACGAGCAGTACTTC
few | 15 | NA | TRBJ2-2 | TRBV5-1 | CASSLVEMNTGELFF | TGCGCCAGCAGCTTGGTGGAAATGAACACCGGGGAGCTGTTTTTT
NA | 13 | NA | TRBJ2-1 | TRBV7-9 | CASSLGGHNEQFF | TGTGCCAGCAGCCTGGGCGGCCACAATGAGCAGTTCTTC
NA | 16 | NA | TRBJ1-4 | TRBV9 | CASSVGPGAVNEKLFF | TGTGCCAGCAGCGTAGGCCCGGGGGCAGTTAATGAAAAACTGTTTTTT
few | 14 | TRBD1 | TRBJ1-2 | TRBV9 | CASSVDRGPYGYTF | TGTGCCAGCAGCGTAGACAGGGGGCCCTATGGCTACACCTTC
few | 15 | NA | TRBJ2-6 | TRBV5-8 | CASSLAGTGANVLTF | TGTGCCAGCAGCTTAGCAGGAACTGGGGCCAACGTCCTGACTTTC
NA | 11 | NA | TRBJ2-5 | TRBV20-1 | CSATVRETQYF | TGCAGTGCTACGGTTCGGGAGACCCAGTACTTC
many | 13 | TRBD1 | TRBJ2-1 | TRBV29-1 | CSVEDRGLYEQFF | TGCAGCGTTGAGGACAGGGGGCTGTATGAGCAGTTCTTC
NA | 12 | NA | TRBJ2-5 | TRBV5-1 | CASSEGSYSRHF | TGCGCCAGCAGCGAAGGGTCCTATTCCAGGCACTTC
NA | 16 | NA | TRBJ2-2 | TRBV28 | CASTLGASRTTGELFF | TGTGCCAGCACCCTGGGGGCTAGCCGTACCACCGGGGAGCTGTTTTTT
few | 15 | TRBD1 | TRBJ1-6 | TRBV14 | CASSHKTGGNSPLHF | TGTGCCAGCAGCCACAAGACAGGGGGAAATTCACCCCTCCACTTT
NA | 16 | NA | TRBJ2-1 | TRBV7-9 | CASSHGWRDLYNEQFF | TGTGCCAGCAGCCATGGGTGGAGGGATCTCTACAATGAGCAGTTCTTC
NA | 13 | NA | TRBJ2-5 | TRBV13 | CASSLRGFETQYF | TGTGCCAGCAGCTTACGCGGGTTTGAGACCCAGTACTTC
NA | 13 | NA | TRBJ1-1 | TRBV7-9 | CASSPPGLTKGFF | TGTGCCAGCAGCCCGCCGGGACTGACAAAGGGTTTCTTT
few | 13 | TRBD2 | TRBJ2-1 | TRBV14 | CASRITSGMAQFF | TGTGCCAGCAGGATCACTAGCGGGATGGCGCAGTTCTTC
few | 16 | NA | TRBJ1-5 | TRBV21-1 | CASSKEGTGRGQPQHF | TGTGCCAGCAGCAAAGAGGGTACAGGGAGAGGTCAGCCCCAGCATTTT
few | 13 | TRBD1 | TRBJ2-7 | TRBV19 | CASSDRDPYEQYF | TGTGCCAGTAGTGACAGGGATCCCTACGAGCAGTACTTC
few | 18 | NA | TRBJ2-3 | TRBV4-1 | CASSQVPLKGWGDDTQYF | TGCGCCAGCAGCCAAGTCCCCCTAAAGGGCTGGGGCGACGATACGCAGTATTTT
NA | 16 | TRBD2 | TRBJ2-2 | TRBV30 | CAWRGARLAVGGELFF | TGTGCCTGGAGAGGGGCGAGACTAGCGGTCGGCGGGGAGCTGTTTTTT
few | 11 | NA | TRBJ2-1 | TRBV11-3 | CASSLESGQFF | TGTGCCAGCAGCTTAGAGTCGGGGCAGTTCTTC
few | 12 | NA | TRBJ2-1 | TRBV10-3 | CAIGPLYNEQFF | TGTGCCATCGGGCCTCTCTACAATGAGCAGTTCTTC
few | 14 | NA | TRBJ2-5 | TRBV5-1 | CASSFSSMYETQYF | TGCGCCAGCAGCTTTTCTAGCATGTACGAGACCCAGTACTTC
NA | 14 | TRBD1 | TRBJ1-5 | TRBV30 | CAWSPGTGVQPQHF | TGTGCCTGGAGTCCGGGGACAGGGGTTCAGCCCCAGCATTTT
few | 13 | NA | TRBJ1-5 | TRBV28 | CASRIRLNQPQHF | TGTGCCAGCAGGATACGGTTGAATCAGCCCCAGCATTTT
NA | 15 | TRBD2 | TRBJ2-1 | TRBV9 | CASTRLAGGYNEQFF | TGTGCCAGCACCAGACTAGCGGGGGGATACAATGAGCAGTTCTTC
NA | 17 | TRBD1 | TRBJ2-7 | TRBV11-2 | CASSLLTQGNPTYEQYF | TGTGCCAGCAGCTTGTTAACACAGGGGAATCCTACCTACGAGCAGTACTTC
few | 12 | NA | TRBJ2-5 | TRBV14 | CASSLRPETQYF | TGTGCCAGCAGCCTCCGGCCGGAGACCCAGTACTTC
NA | 15 | TRBD1 | TRBJ1-2 | TRBV30 | CAWSRNRQGNYGYTF | TGTGCCTGGAGTAGGAACCGACAGGGTAACTATGGCTACACCTTC
NA | 15 | NA | TRBJ2-1 | TRBV7-6 | CASSSERGSYNEQFF | TGTGCCAGCAGCTCTGAGAGAGGCTCCTACAATGAGCAGTTCTTC
few | 14 | NA | TRBJ2-5 | TRBV7-9 | CASSLGAQQETQYF | TGTGCCAGCAGCTTAGGGGCACAGCAAGAGACCCAGTACTTC
few | 11 | NA | TRBJ2-1 | TRBV18 | CASSPRNEQFF | TGTGCCAGCTCACCAAGGAATGAGCAGTTCTTC
NA | 14 | NA | TRBJ2-4 | TRBV7-9 | CASSPQGHRNIQYF | TGTGCCAGCAGCCCCCAAGGCCACCGAAACATTCAGTACTTC
NA | 16 | NA | TRBJ1-1 | TRBV27 | CASRPVGGEEHTEAFF | TGTGCCAGCAGACCGGTAGGGGGGGAAGAACACACTGAAGCTTTCTTT
few | 12 | NA | TRBJ2-3 | TRBV7-2 | CASTLLPDTQYF | TGTGCCAGCACCCTACTGCCAGATACGCAGTATTTT
NA | 17 | NA | TRBJ2-7 | TRBV27 | CASSQPGLASERHEQYF | TGTGCCAGCAGTCAACCAGGGCTTGCTAGCGAACGGCACGAGCAGTACTTC
NA | 15 | NA | TRBJ2-3 | TRBV19 | CASKLGHTGTDTQYF | TGTGCCAGTAAGTTGGGACACACGGGCACAGATACGCAGTATTTT
few | 14 | NA | TRBJ2-5 | TRBV7-7 | CASSVDGRQETQYF | TGTGCTAGCAGCGTTGATGGACGGCAAGAGACCCAGTACTTC
NA | 12 | NA | TRBJ2-2 | TRBV27 | CASSYNTGELFF | TGTGCCAGCAGCTACAACACCGGGGAGCTGTTTTTT
NA | 15 | NA | TRBJ1-3 | TRBV29-1 | CSVEDAGFSGNTIYF | TGCAGCGTTGAAGATGCGGGCTTCTCTGGAAACACCATATATTTT
once | 13 | NA | TRBJ2-5 | TRBV7-9 | CASSFNLGETQYF | TGTGCCAGCAGCTTTAATTTAGGGGAGACCCAGTACTTC
many | 12 | NA | TRBJ2-3 | TRBV13 | CASSQLGDTQYF | TGTGCCAGCAGCCAGCTAGGAGATACGCAGTATTTT